These 14 T cell receptor beta chains came from one sample sequenced in a study of T cells in localized non-small cell lung cancer. Assay used: immunoSEQ multiplex PCR; TCRdb lists only in-frame clones, some missing. Here the sample spans around 1,500 clones, under 25% being singletons. The sample here was normal lung tissue next to the tumor, taken before any cancer treatment. All receptors come from a female donor older than 55 with stage I squamous cell lung carcinoma.

This clone showed up just a few times. V and J are TRBV9 and TRBJ1-2; TRBD1 might be the D (6 bases). The CDR3 covers 13 residues. The V gene lost 4 bases and the J gene lost 8 bases, with 15 bases spanning the gap. Germline V CDR1 and CDR2: SGDLS, YYNGEE. The CDR3 reads CASSPGGAEGYTF. The CDR3 DNA reads as TGTGCCAGCAGCCCTGGGGGGGCCGAGGGCTACACCTTC. Full variable domain (missing parts from reference TRBV9 and TRBJ1-2): DSGVTQTPKHLITATGQRVTLRCSPRSGDLSVYWYQQSLDQGLQFLIQYYNGEERAKGNILERFSAQQFPDLHSELNLSSLELGDSALYFCASSPGGAEGYTFGSGTRLTVV.

This clone came up a few times. This sequence joins TRBV6-8 and TRBJ1-5; 8 nucleotides agree with TRBD1. CDR3 length: 16 residues. Per the germline V gene, CDR1 is MNHGY and CDR2 is SAAAGT. V shed 5 bases, J shed 6 bases, and the junction held 12 bases outside the gene matches. CDR3 residues: CASSGTDRGGGQPQHF. The CDR3 nucleotides are TGTGCCAGCAGTGGAACTGACAGGGGAGGGGGTCAGCCCCAGCATTTT.

V usage is TRBV11-3 and J usage is TRBJ1-3; D unresolved. Germline CDR1 and CDR2: SGHNT and YENEEA. V was trimmed by 4 bases and J by 0 bases, leaving 13 bases between them. CDR3 length equals 16 residues. For the CDR3, the DNA is TGTGCCAGCAGCTCCCTGACGGAACCCTCTGGAAACACCATATATTTT. Translated, it gives CASSSLTEPSGNTIYF.

By sample share, this clone is medium-sized (0.01 to 0.1%). The gene calls are TRBV5-1 and TRBJ2-5; TRBD2 agrees at 11 bases. The CDR3 runs 20 residues. V trimming: 4 bases; J trimming: 1 base; junction bases outside the gene matches: 18. Germline-derived CDR1 and CDR2 are SGHRS and YFSETQ. The CDR3 DNA reads TGCGCCAGCAGCCAAGCTCCCCAAATAGCTAGCGGGGGGTTCCAAGAGACCCAGTACTTC. This encodes CASSQAPQIASGGFQETQYF.

The chain couples TRBV29-1 to TRBJ1-2; D may be TRBD1 (5 bases). This CDR3 comprises 13 residues. Germline-derived CDR1 and CDR2 are SQVTM and ANQGSEA. V shed 7 bases and J shed 6 bases, with 18 bases lying between them. This CDR3 is CSASIRAADGYTF. CDR3 nucleotide sequence: TGCAGCGCCTCGATCAGGGCAGCGGATGGCTACACCTTC.

The chain links TRBV9 to TRBJ1-1; 8 positions match TRBD1. The junction had 9 bases not matched to a gene; V was cut back by 6 bases and J by 11 bases. Germline CDR1 reads SGDLS; CDR2 reads YYNGEE. This CDR3 has 12 residues. The DNA of the CDR3 is TGTGCCAGCATCCCCGACAGGGGAGAGGCTTTCTTT. Encoded protein: CASIPDRGEAFF.

This sequence joins TRBV18 and TRBJ2-1; 10 bases match TRBD2. The V gene end was trimmed by 2 bases and the J gene end by 6 bases; junction bases not matched to a gene: 10. This CDR3 region has 17 residues. Germline loops: CDR1 KGHSH, CDR2 LQKENI. The CDR3 region has the DNA TGTGCCAGCTCACCAAGGGCCGGGACTAGCGTTGGCAATGAGCAGTTCTTC. Protein sequence: CASSPRAGTSVGNEQFF.

This chain joins TRBV12-5 and TRBJ1-1, with D perhaps TRBD1 (5 bases). Germline assignment: CDR1 LGHNT and CDR2 FRNRAP. This CDR3 contains 14 residues. Between the trimmed V and J ends, which lost 3 bases and 1 base, there was a span of 9 bases. CDR3 coding DNA: TGTGCTAGTGGTTTTCCAGGGCCGAACACTGAAGCTTTCTTT. It is translated as CASGFPGPNTEAFF.

J is TRBJ1-1 and V is TRBV9; the D gene is possibly TRBD1 (6 bases). The germline V gene encodes CDR1 SGDLS and CDR2 YYNGEE. There are 16 residues in the CDR3. V lost 0 bases and J 5 bases, leaving 17 bases between the germline ends. CDR3 sequence: CASSVGSGGAGTEAFF. As DNA, the CDR3 is TGTGCCAGCAGCGTAGGGAGCGGGGGCGCCGGGACTGAAGCTTTCTTT.

The sample holds a few counts of this clone. The V and J genes are TRBV5-1 and TRBJ2-2, with D possibly TRBD1 on 5 matching bases. V was trimmed by 4 bases and J by 2 bases, leaving 9 bases between them. The CDR3 runs to 14 residues. Germline loops: CDR1 SGHRS, CDR2 YFSETQ. The CDR3 DNA follows: TGCGCCAGCAGCAAGGGGTTAAACACCGGGGAGCTGTTTTTT. Translation: CASSKGLNTGELFF.

The V and J genes are TRBV9 and TRBJ1-1, with D tentatively TRBD1 (6 bases). The CDR3 has 13 amino acids. Germline-derived CDR1 and CDR2 are SGDLS and YYNGEE. Trimming cost V 1 base and J 6 bases, with 10 bases left between them. Here the CDR3 DNA reads TGTGCCAGCAGCGTACAGGGGAGGGCTGAAGCTTTCTTT. Amino acid sequence: CASSVQGRAEAFF.

There are a few counts of this clone. The chain is built from TRBV11-3 and TRBJ2-3, with TRBD1 matching 9 bases. With V trimmed by 2 bases and J by 5 bases, 5 bases remained unmatched. The CDR3 totals 15 residues. Germline V gene sequence: CDR1 SGHNT, CDR2 YENEEA. The CDR3 protein is CASSLFSTGGDTQYF. Written as DNA, the CDR3 is TGTGCCAGCAGCTTATTTTCGACAGGGGGAGATACGCAGTATTTT.

Sample share makes this clone medium-sized. The chain couples TRBV11-3 to TRBJ1-1; 7 nucleotides match TRBD1. The V gene's germline CDR1 is SGHNT and CDR2 YENEEA. Germline trimming cut 5 bases from V and 4 bases from J; bases unmatched to any gene: 7. The CDR3 sequence is 14 residues long. The CDR3 DNA follows: TGTGCCAGCAGCCCCGACAGGGACAGCACTGAAGCTTTCTTT. Protein product: CASSPDRDSTEAFF.

The genes are TRBV19 and TRBJ2-7, with D maybe TRBD2 (5 bases). Deletions cut 6 bases from V and 2 bases from J, with 17 bases between. CDR3 length: 15 residues. Germline loops: CDR1 LNHDA, CDR2 SQIVND (reference sequence). CDR3 protein: CASSPIEGVAYEQYF. Written as DNA, the CDR3 is TGTGCCAGTAGCCCTATAGAGGGAGTTGCCTACGAGCAGTACTTC.